This is a list of T cell receptor beta chains from one sample in a study of blood T cells in healthy people across ages. TCRdb re-derived calls from the 5' RACE reads in MiXCR, one entry per CDR3 protein. The sample has around 1,800,000 distinct CDR3 sequences; more than 35% are singletons. Sequenced: blood. These receptors were taken from a human donor in good health. Both conserved end residues are part of each CDR3. D genes are given only for firm matches. Only part of the rows carry a size: once, few, many, or a class if the clone is expanded.

d_call | j_call | clone_size | v_call | cdr3_nt | cdr3_aa
TRBD2 | TRBJ2-1 | few | TRBV20-1 | TGCAGTGCCAGGTGGGCTAGCGGGCGATACTACAATGAGCAGTTCTTC | CSARWASGRYYNEQFF
TRBD1 | TRBJ2-7 | . | TRBV7-2 | TGTGCCAGCAGCGTAACTGGGACAGAGCTCTACGAGCAGTACTTC | CASSVTGTELYEQYF
. | TRBJ2-3 | few | TRBV20-1 | TGCAGTGCTCCTCCTTTTACCACAGATACGCAGTATTTT | CSAPPFTTDTQYF
. | TRBJ2-5 | . | TRBV4-3 | TGCGCCAGCAGCCAAGATGGCCCAAACCGGTTCGGGGAGACCCAGTACTTC | CASSQDGPNRFGETQYF
. | TRBJ2-3 | . | TRBV7-8 | TGTGCCAGCAGCTCCCCTAGCGTCATTAGCGATACGCAGTATTTT | CASSSPSVISDTQYF
. | TRBJ2-5 | . | TRBV19 | TGTGCCAGTAGTATCCGCAGGGGGGCTAAAGAAGAGACCCAGTACTTC | CASSIRRGAKEETQYF
TRBD1 | TRBJ1-5 | . | TRBV20-1 | TGCAGTGCTAGGGACAGGGTAGGCTATCAGCCCCAGCATTTT | CSARDRVGYQPQHF
. | TRBJ1-6 | . | TRBV7-2 | TGTGCCAGCAGCCGACAGTCCAGCTCCTATAATTCACCCCTCCACTTT | CASSRQSSSYNSPLHF
TRBD2 | TRBJ2-3 | . | TRBV6-2/TRBV6-3 | TGTGCCAGCACTGCGGGGGAACTTACGCAGTATTTT | CASTAGELTQYF
TRBD1 | TRBJ1-1 | . | TRBV7-9 | TGTGCCAGCAGCTTAATTTGGACAGGGGGCCAAACTGAAGCTTTCTTT | CASSLIWTGGQTEAFF
TRBD1 | TRBJ1-2 | few | TRBV5-5 | TGTGCCAGCAGCCCGAGACAGGGATTTATCGGCTACACCTTC | CASSPRQGFIGYTF
. | TRBJ1-5 | many | TRBV5-1 | TGTGCCAGCAGCCGGGACAGCAATCAGCCCCAGCATTTT | CASSRDSNQPQHF
. | TRBJ2-3 | few | TRBV7-9 | TGTGCCAGCAGCTCTCAGTCAGATACGCAGTATTTT | CASSSQSDTQYF
. | TRBJ2-3 | . | TRBV7-2 | TGTGCCAGCAGCTTAGAACGTATCGGCACAGATACGCAGTATTTT | CASSLERIGTDTQYF
. | TRBJ1-3 | . | TRBV10-3 | TGTGCCATCAGTGAGCGCTCTAGCTCTGGAAACACCATATATTTT | CAISERSSSGNTIYF
. | TRBJ2-3 | . | TRBV12-3/TRBV12-4 | TGTGCCAGAATGAGAGAAGATACGCAGTATTTT | CARMREDTQYF
. | TRBJ2-4 | . | TRBV4-3 | TGCGCCAGCAGCCAAGATTCCGGGGGACTGGCCAAAAACATTCAGTACTTC | CASSQDSGGLAKNIQYF
TRBD2 | TRBJ2-5 | . | TRBV20-1 | TGCAGTGCCCGCAAAACTAGCGGGGGACAAGAGACCCAGTACTTC | CSARKTSGGQETQYF
TRBD1 | TRBJ2-7 | . | TRBV5-4 | TGTGCCAGCAGCGGTATGGGACAGACCTACGAGCAGTACTTC | CASSGMGQTYEQYF
. | TRBJ1-5 | . | TRBV2 | TGTGCCAGCAGTGATAAGATGGAAGGGGCTCAGCCCCAGCATTTT | CASSDKMEGAQPQHF
TRBD1 | TRBJ1-2 | few | TRBV10-3 | TGTGCCATCCTAGTGGGACAGGGTAATGGCTACACCTTC | CAILVGQGNGYTF